This T cell receptor (beta chain) was identified in a study of cytomegalovirus exposure and HLA in healthy donors. Study-wide findings and caveats: A later analysis found common viral pathogens apparently linked to several of the most significant clusters.

Sampled while nominally healthy, donors likely had unrecorded immune exposures. As concerns this clone: Its antigen remains unknown.

Germline V gene lookup returns CDR1 SNHLY and CDR2 FYNNEI. V was clipped by 5 bases and J by 3 bases, with 10 bases between them. The CDR3 runs to 13 residues. The primer mix had 60 Vbeta and 13 Jbeta primers. TCRdb keeps only in-frame clones here, not all; method: immunoSEQ multiplex PCR. The sample records over 100,000 clones, roughly 66% being singletons. Sequencing was done on a sample of PBMCs. The chain recombines TRBV2 with TRBJ1-1, with D hard to call. The source of this sequence is a man between 18 and 29 years old in good health and CMV-seronegative. The CDR3 coding sequence is TGTGCCAGCAGTATCGGGGTATACACTGAAGCTTTCTTT. This encodes CASSIGVYTEAFF.